This T cell receptor beta chain was documented in a study of cytomegalovirus exposure and HLA in healthy donors. About the research overall: From about 200 million T cells, an earlier analysis saw approximately 110 million unique TCR beta sequences. General study results and limits: In vitro testing confirmed a few CMV-associated chains as specific for CMV antigens. In a later analysis, the majority of CMV-associated beta chains seemingly showed HLA restriction.

Worth noting for this clone: Its antigen is unknown.

Researchers ran the PCR with 60 Vbeta and 13 Jbeta primers. As processed by the authors: Later, 80 million or so unique TCR beta chains were counted in an analysis, and roughly 11 million of them were shared. TCRdb's table, derived via immunoSEQ multiplex PCR, lists solely in-frame clones and lacks some. V and J calls and clone size are copied from that table; D and trimming were computed from the DNA. The sample shows tens of thousands of clones, around 70% of them seen only once. This clonotype originated in a woman aged 45-59 years in good health and CMV-seropositive. The sample comprised PBMCs.

For the CDR3, the DNA is TGTGCCACCAGCAGCAGCGGAGGGGAAGAGACCCAGTACTTC. This sequence encodes CATSSSGGEETQYF. The chain combines TRBV15 with TRBJ2-5; D is perhaps TRBD2 (6 bases). In germline, CDR1 is LNHNV, CDR2 YYDKDF (reference sequence). The CDR3 contains 14 residues. The V end was cut by 3 bases, the J end by 3 bases, with 11 bases between. The full variable domain, its missing parts supplied by reference TRBV15 and TRBJ2-5, is DAMVIQNPRYQVTQFGKPVTLSCSQTLNHNVMYWYQQKSSQAPKLLFHYYDKDFNNEADTPDNFQSRRPNTSFCFLDIRSPGLGDTAMYLCATSSSGGEETQYFGPGTRLLVL.